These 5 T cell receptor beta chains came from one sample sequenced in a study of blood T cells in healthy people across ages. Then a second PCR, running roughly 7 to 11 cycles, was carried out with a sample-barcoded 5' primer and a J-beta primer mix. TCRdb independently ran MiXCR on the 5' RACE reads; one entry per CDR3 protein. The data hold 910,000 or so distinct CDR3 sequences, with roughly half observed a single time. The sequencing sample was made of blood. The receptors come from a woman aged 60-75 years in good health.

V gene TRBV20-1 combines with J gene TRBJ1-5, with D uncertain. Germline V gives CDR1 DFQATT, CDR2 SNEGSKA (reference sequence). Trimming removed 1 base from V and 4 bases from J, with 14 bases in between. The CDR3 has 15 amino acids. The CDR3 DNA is TGCAGTGCTAGAGCTCCGGGCAGGAGGAATCAGCCCCAGCATTTT. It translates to CSARAPGRRNQPQHF.

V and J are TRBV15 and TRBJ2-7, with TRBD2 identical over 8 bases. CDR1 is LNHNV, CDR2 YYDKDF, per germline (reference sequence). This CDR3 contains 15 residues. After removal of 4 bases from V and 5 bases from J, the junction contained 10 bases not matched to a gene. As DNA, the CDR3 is TGTGCCACCAGCAAGGGCGCGAGCGGGAGCCACGAGCAGTACTTC. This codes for CATSKGASGSHEQYF.

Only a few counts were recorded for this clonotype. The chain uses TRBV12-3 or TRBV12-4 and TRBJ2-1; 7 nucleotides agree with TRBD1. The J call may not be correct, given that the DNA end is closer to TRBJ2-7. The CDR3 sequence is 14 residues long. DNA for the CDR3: TGTGCCAGCAGTCGGGACAGCTCCTACAATGAGCAGTACTTC. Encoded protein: CASSRDSSYNEQYF.

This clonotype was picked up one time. CDR3 nucleotide sequence: TGCAGCGTTGCGATATCTAGCGGGAGTGCCAATGAGCAGTTCTTC. Its protein is CSVAISSGSANEQFF. The V gene is TRBV29-1, the J gene TRBJ2-1, with TRBD2 matching over 10 bases. J lost 6 bases, V lost 4 bases, and 9 bases had no gene match. The CDR3 loop spans 15 amino acids. Germline CDR1 and CDR2: SQVTM and ANQGSEA.

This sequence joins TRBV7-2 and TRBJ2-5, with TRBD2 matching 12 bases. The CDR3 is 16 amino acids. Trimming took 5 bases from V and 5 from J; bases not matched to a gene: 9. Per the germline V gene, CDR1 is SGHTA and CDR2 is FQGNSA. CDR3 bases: TGTGCCAGCAGCACGACTAGCGGGAGCACCGGGGAGACCCAGTACTTC. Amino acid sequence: CASSTTSGSTGETQYF.